These 15 T cell receptor beta chains came from one sample sequenced in a study of blood T cell repertoires in COVID-19. Profiled with immunoSEQ multiplex PCR; TCRdb holds only in-frame clones, not every one. The sample comprises 200,000 to 250,000 clones, around four fifths of which are singletons, and over 15% rests with the top ten. The sequenced material came from peripheral blood. These receptor sequences come from an elderly woman with active or convalescent COVID-19.

The V gene is TRBV9, the J gene TRBJ2-1; TRBD2 is a possible D gene (5 bases). Trimming took 2 bases from V and 4 from J, leaving 10 bases between them. This CDR3 contains 14 residues. CDR1 is SGDLS and CDR2 is YYNGEE in the germline V gene. The CDR3 loop reads CASSVTGKYNEQFF. In DNA, the CDR3 is TGTGCCAGCAGCGTCACGGGGAAGTACAATGAGCAGTTCTTC.

The chain joins TRBV19 to TRBJ2-4, with D maybe TRBD2 (6 bases). V was shortened by 5 bases and J by 0 bases, with 23 bases between the two germline ends. The CDR3 has 19 amino acids. Germline CDR1 LNHDA, CDR2 SQIVND (reference sequence). CDR3 in amino acids: CASSPLGGISGLAKNIQYF. As DNA, the CDR3 is TGTGCCAGTAGTCCGTTAGGAGGTATTAGCGGCTTAGCCAAAAACATTCAGTACTTC. Using reference TRBV19 and TRBJ2-4 for the parts outside the CDR3, the full variable domain is DGGITQSPKYLFRKEGQNVTLSCEQNLNHDAMYWYRQDPGQGLRLIYYSQIVNDFQKGDIAEGYSVSREKKESFPLTVTSAQKNPTAFYLCASSPLGGISGLAKNIQYFGAGTRLSVL.

This clone was counted only a few times. The chain has TRBV30 and TRBJ1-2, with D perhaps TRBD1 (6 bases). Per the germline V gene, CDR1 is GTSNPN and CDR2 is SVGIG (reference sequence). The CDR3 runs 11 residues. V lost 6 bases, J lost 4 bases, and 9 bases lay in between. The CDR3 is CACRQVYGYTF. The DNA for the CDR3 is TGTGCCTGCCGACAGGTCTATGGCTACACCTTC.

This clone occurred once. V is TRBV28 and J is TRBJ1-1, with a weak D call TRBD1 (5 bases). Between the trimmed V and J ends, which lost 2 bases and 8 bases, there was a span of 12 bases. This CDR3 region has 13 residues. Germline V gene sequence: CDR1 MDHEN, CDR2 SYDVKM. CDR3 sequence reads: CASSLPRQTEAFF. Here the CDR3 DNA reads TGTGCCAGCAGTTTACCCCGACAGACAGAAGCTTTCTTT.

The chain recombines TRBV7-2 with TRBJ2-4; a weak D match, TRBD1 (6 bases). This CDR3 is built from 13 residues. Germline lookup yields CDR1 SGHTA and CDR2 FQGNSA. The V end lost 5 bases, the J end lost 5 bases, and 10 bases lay between the germline ends. Written as DNA, the CDR3 is TGTGCCAGCAGCCGGGACATAGAAAACATTCAGTACTTC. Its protein is CASSRDIENIQYF.

V and J are TRBV3-1 (or the pseudogene TRBV3-2) and TRBJ2-5; D is perhaps TRBD2 (6 bases). CDR1 LGHDT and CDR2 YNNKEL come from the germline V gene (reference sequence). V was shortened by 5 bases and J by 5 bases, with 15 bases between the two germline ends. CDR3 length equals 14 residues. The CDR3 reads CASSSEGRRETQYF. CDR3 coding DNA: TGTGCCAGCAGCTCGGAGGGCCGTAGGGAGACCCAGTACTTC.

The V and J genes are TRBV5-1 and TRBJ2-3; TRBD2 is a possible D gene (5 bases). Trimming stripped 3 bases from V and 2 bases from J, with 19 bases between. The CDR3 is made up of 17 amino acids. CDR1 is SGHRS and CDR2 is YFSETQ in the germline V gene. The CDR3 DNA reads TGCGCCAGCAGCTCCCCCACCCCCTCAGCGGCCACAGATACGCAGTATTTT. Residues: CASSSPTPSAATDTQYF. Full variable domain (rest looked up from reference TRBV5-1 and TRBJ2-3): KAGVTQTPRYLIKTRGQQVTLSCSPISGHRSVSWYQQTPGQGLQFLFEYFSETQRNKGNFPGRFSGRQFSNSRSEMNVSTLELGDSALYLCASSSPTPSAATDTQYFGPGTRLTVL.

This clone was counted a few times. The chain combines TRBV19 with TRBJ1-5; 12 nucleotides match TRBD1. The junction had 8 bases not matched to a gene; V was cut back by 8 bases and J by 6 bases. The length of the CDR3 is 15 residues. Germline CDR1 and CDR2: LNHDA and SQIVND (reference sequence). CDR3 nucleotides: TGTGCCAGTGGCCGGGGACAGGGGGCCCTTCAGCCCCAGCATTTT. Amino acid sequence: CASGRGQGALQPQHF.

This sequence joins TRBV5-8 and TRBJ2-3; 8 bases match TRBD1. Trimming at V came to 4 bases and at J to 6 bases, leaving 10 bases not matched to a gene. Per germline, CDR1 SGHTS and CDR2 YDEGEE. The CDR3 is 15 residues long. DNA of the CDR3: TGTGCCAGCAGCAGACGGACAGGGAATAGCGATACGCAGTATTTT. As protein: CASSRRTGNSDTQYF.

This clone has just one count. The chain combines TRBV20-1 with TRBJ1-1; D is unresolved. This CDR3 comprises 8 residues. Germline V gene sequence: CDR1 DFQATT, CDR2 SNEGSKA (reference sequence). Trimming took off 8 bases at V and 8 bases at J, with 6 bases between the two ends. CDR3 sequence: CSFGEAFF. CDR3 coding DNA: TGCAGTTTCGGGGAAGCTTTCTTT.

The CDR3 coding sequence is TGTGCCAGCAGCCCCGGACAGGGCCTAGGGCAACTGTTTTTT. Residues: CASSPGQGLGQLFF. The chain recombines TRBV5-8 with TRBJ1-4, with 8 bases identical to TRBD1. The CDR3 sequence is 14 residues long. The germline V gene encodes CDR1 SGHTS and CDR2 YDEGEE. The V and J ends lost 4 bases and 12 bases, in that order; junction bases with no gene match: 11.

CDR3 protein: CASSLRSGRLYNEQFF. The CDR3 region has the DNA TGTGCCAGCAGCCTACGTAGCGGGAGGCTCTACAATGAGCAGTTCTTC. The chain has TRBV5-6 and TRBJ2-1; TRBD2 aligns across 10 bases. With V trimmed by 4 bases and J by 3 bases, 7 bases remained unmatched. CDR1 and CDR2 (germline): SGHDT, YYEEEE. This CDR3 has 16 amino acids.

This sequence joins TRBV3-1 (or the pseudogene TRBV3-2) and TRBJ1-2; 7 nucleotides match TRBD1. Germline values: CDR1 LGHDT, CDR2 YNNKEL (reference sequence). After removal of 2 bases from V and 5 bases from J, the junction contained 11 bases not matched to a gene. This CDR3 comprises 16 residues. CDR3 amino acids: CASSQLATGLQYGYTF. Here the CDR3 DNA reads TGTGCCAGCAGCCAACTAGCGACAGGGCTCCAATATGGCTACACCTTC.

The chain links TRBV2 to TRBJ1-4, with 9 bases matching TRBD1. After removal of 5 bases from V and 7 bases from J, the junction contained 8 bases not matched to a gene. Germline lookup yields CDR1 SNHLY and CDR2 FYNNEI. The CDR3 has 15 residues. The CDR3 nucleotides are TGTGCCAGCAGTCAAGAGGGGACAGGGACTGAAAAACTGTTTTTT. This codes for CASSQEGTGTEKLFF.

The V call is TRBV28, the J call TRBJ2-3; 9 bases align to TRBD2. Germline V lookup: CDR1 MDHEN, CDR2 SYDVKM. Germline trimming cut 7 bases from V and 4 bases from J; bases unmatched to any gene: 9. This CDR3 contains 15 residues. The CDR3 here is CASNPRGGAADTQYF. The DNA of the CDR3 is TGTGCCAGCAACCCCCGCGGGGGGGCTGCAGATACGCAGTATTTT.